This T cell receptor (beta chain) was captured in a study of beta chain features in type 1 diabetes (dated by TCRdb to the late 2010s). At the level of the whole study: No differences in mean age, gender distribution, total cell number or subset yield were found between patients and healthy donors. A total of 90 million to 140 million sorted cells were examined across all samples, and RNA yield correlated strongly with the number of cells per subset. In the study, TCRB repertoires of sorted circulating CD4+ T cell subsets from recently diagnosed type 1 diabetes patients were compared with those of matched healthy donors. Regulatory and stem cell-like memory subsets were isolated from only 8 patients and roughly eight healthy donors, whereas naive and central memory subsets came from all 30 or so donors.

A single peripheral blood draw of around 120 mL on average was collected from each donor into heparinised tubes. Naive, central memory, regulatory and stem cell-like memory CD4+ T cells were sorted on a BD FACSAria II using a panel including CD45RO, CCR7, CD25, CD127, CD95 and CD27. All sorted populations exceeded 98% purity. Right away, PBMCs were isolated by Lymphoprep density gradient centrifugation and were stained directly, with no culture step. To minimize batch effects, samples were stained and sorted in pairs, one healthy donor with one patient per experiment. What the work shows at the level of the full study, not this receptor alone: Type 1 diabetes patients showed a moderate but significant shortening of TCRB CDR3 length in all four CD4+ subsets. Sequencing cDNA rather than genomic DNA could over-represent highly expressing activated cells, although activation and CD3 levels did not differ between groups. Only small numbers of individuals were included in the HLA sub-analyses, which left unresolved whether HLA type had any influence on TCRB rearrangement. At VDJ recombination sites, type 1 diabetes patients had fewer insertions and more deleted nucleotides, which implies abnormalities in thymic rearrangement. Naive, central memory and regulatory TCRB repertoires appeared more similar among patients than among healthy donors. Shorter templates might be favored by PCR, yet because patient and control samples were amplified and corrected together, any such skew would affect both groups equally.

Turning to this clone: Its recognized antigen is unknown. It has no much larger one-base neighbor in the sample; base qualities were not kept.

V lost 4 bases and J lost 0 bases; the stretch between them is 15 bases long. CDR1 and CDR2 are read off the germline V gene as SQVTM and ANQGSEA. Counted from cysteine to phenylalanine, this CDR3 has 16 amino acids. Only the CDR3 region is kept as DNA, spanning 48 bases read in frame from base 1. All of the isolated RNA was reverse transcribed with the High Capacity cDNA Reverse Transcription Kit, so expressed TCRB transcripts were sequenced. Naive, central memory and regulatory T cell samples underwent deep immunoSEQ sequencing, averaging about 3.57 million total reads per sample. Sorted cells were lysed in RLT buffer, and RNA was extracted using DNase-treated RNeasy Micro or Mini kits according to cell number. To prevent cross-contamination, every cell subset was processed on its own, while patient and healthy donor samples were processed together. The immunoSEQ multiplex PCR was used to amplify TCRB sequences from cDNA, yielding 87-bp fragments that span the CDR3 region. Sequencing of the amplicons was done on the Illumina HiSeq platform. In the source study's methods: Synthetic template baselines were used to correct PCR bias computationally, reads within Hamming distance 2 were collapsed, and singletons that could not be merged were discarded. Reads were aligned to IMGT to assign V, D and J genes, CDR3 length, and insertions or deletions at six rearrangement sites. Within each subset, clonotype counts were normalized to sorted cell number, after which true diversity and Gini coefficients were computed with the tcR R package. Repertoire sharing was quantified using the overlap coefficient calculated on TCRB nucleotide sequences. This immuneACCESS table, as held by TCRdb, lists in-frame sequences with V and J called but not all clones. Of the missing ones, under half trace to an unresolved V gene in checked studies; the others have no known cause. V and J calls and clone size follow that table, whereas D and trimming were derived from the DNA. The sample profile shows about 390,000 clones; 9.6% of them were found once. The ten most abundant clones make up roughly 0.6% of the sample.

The sequenced sample consisted of central memory CD4+ T cells from blood. This TCR was sampled from a man aged 25 to 45 with type 1 diabetes. The sequence joins TRBV29-1 to TRBJ2-2, with an unclear D gene assignment. In nucleotide form, the sequence is TGCAGCGTTGTCCCCAAGAACATCGCGAACACCGGGGAGCTGTTTTTT. This codes for CSVVPKNIANTGELFF.